Shown below are 18 T cell receptor beta chains from a single sample sequenced in a study of response to subunit inactivated influenza vaccine. TCRdb analysed the RT-PCR reads with MiXCR anew, one entry per CDR3 protein. Here the sample spans hundreds of thousands of distinct CDR3 sequences, 11% to 15% being singletons. Sequenced material: PBMCs from blood, taken roughly 2 weeks before vaccination. The receptors originated from a man aged 45-65 years who received an inactivated influenza vaccine.

This clonotype came up a few times. The chain couples TRBV20-1 to TRBJ1-4; no firm D call. The CDR3 length is 13 residues. The germline CDR1 and CDR2 sequences are DFQATT and SNEGSKA (reference sequence). V was pared by 6 bases and J by 1 base, with 9 bases between. CDR3: CSASEGTNEKLFF. The CDR3 DNA reads as TGCAGTGCGAGCGAGGGAACTAATGAAAAACTGTTTTTT.

The chain links TRBV20-1 to TRBJ2-3; unclear D gene. Trimming shortened V by 1 base and J by 4 bases, and 21 bases separated the two germline ends. Per germline, CDR1 DFQATT and CDR2 SNEGSKA (reference sequence). The CDR3 is made up of 17 amino acids. CDR3 loop: CSARGVGLLHSSDTQYF. CDR3 DNA: TGCAGTGCTAGAGGAGTCGGGCTGTTACACTCTTCAGATACGCAGTATTTT.

This sequence joins TRBV19 and TRBJ2-2; D ambiguous. The CDR3 spans 13 residues. Germline V CDR1 and CDR2: LNHDA, SQIVND (reference sequence). Trimming stripped 5 bases from V and 6 bases from J, with 10 bases between. CDR3 loop: CASSPVTAGELFF. Here the CDR3 DNA reads TGTGCCAGTAGTCCCGTTACTGCCGGGGAGCTGTTTTTT.

The V gene is TRBV4-2, the J gene TRBJ2-2; D may be TRBD2 (6 bases). Looked up from germline, CDR1 is LGHNA and CDR2 is YNFKEQ. This CDR3 comprises 18 residues. V lost 3 bases and J 6 bases, leaving 23 bases between the germline ends. Written as DNA, the CDR3 is TGTGCCAGCAGCCACAGAGGGGCGCGGGATAGGGGCGCCGGGGAGCTGTTTTTT. Translated: CASSHRGARDRGAGELFF.

The J gene is TRBJ2-3, the V gene TRBV27; D gene unclear. The CDR3 spans 13 residues. Germline V gene data show CDR1 as MNHEY and CDR2 as SMNVEV (reference sequence). Trimming removed 2 bases at V and 5 bases at J, with 8 bases between. This CDR3 reads CASSLKGRDTQYF. CDR3 DNA sequence: TGTGCCAGCAGTTTAAAGGGAAGAGATACGCAGTATTTT.

This clonotype was seen a handful of times. J is TRBJ2-5 and V is TRBV2, with 7 nucleotides matching TRBD1. The CDR3 is 13 amino acids. The germline gives CDR1 SNHLY, CDR2 FYNNEI. The trim removed 8 bases at V and 4 bases at J, leaving 7 bases unmatched. The CDR3 loop reads CASLDRVGETQYF. The CDR3 nucleotides are TGTGCCAGCCTTGACAGGGTGGGAGAGACCCAGTACTTC.

The rearrangement links TRBV7-2 to TRBJ1-2, with D hard to call. The CDR3 runs 15 residues. The germline V and J ends were trimmed by 5 bases and 0 bases, with 13 bases remaining between them. Germline CDR1 is SGHTA and CDR2 is FQGNSA. CDR3 in DNA: TGTGCCAGCAGCCCCCGTGGGGAAGCTAACTATGGCTACACCTTC. This codes for CASSPRGEANYGYTF. Complete variable domain (other parts from reference TRBV7-2 and TRBJ1-2): GAGVSQSPSNKVTEKGKDVELRCDPISGHTALYWYRQSLGQGLEFLIYFQGNSAPDKSGLPSDRFSAERTGGSVSTLTIQRTQQEDSAVYLCASSPRGEANYGYTFGSGTRLTVV.

The table lists this clonotype with a few counts. This chain connects TRBV6-2 or TRBV6-3 to TRBJ2-7; tentatively, D is TRBD2 (7 bases). The CDR3 runs 15 residues. V was clipped by 3 bases and J by 5 bases, with 17 bases between them. Germline CDR1 and CDR2: MNHEY and SVGEGT. The CDR3 coding sequence is TGTGCCAGCAGTTATTTTCGTACAGGGAGGGACGAGCAGTACTTC. Protein: CASSYFRTGRDEQYF.

This clonotype showed up just a few times. The rearrangement joins TRBV6-1 to TRBJ2-7, with 11 bases lining up with TRBD2. Per the germline V gene, CDR1 is MNHNS and CDR2 is SASEGT. The V segment lost 3 bases and the J segment 4 bases; nucleotides outside the gene matches: 5. The CDR3 is 15 amino acids. The CDR3, as DNA: TGTGCCAGCAGTGACCTAGCGGGGGGACTATACGAGCAGTACTTC. Its translation: CASSDLAGGLYEQYF.

The chain is built from TRBV6-1 and TRBJ2-5, with a possible D match to TRBD2 (6 bases). V was pared by 5 bases and J by 6 bases, with 13 bases between. The V gene's germline CDR1 is MNHNS and CDR2 SASEGT. This CDR3 comprises 13 residues. The CDR3 protein is CASSMEGRKTQYF. The CDR3 DNA is TGTGCCAGCAGTATGGAGGGTAGGAAGACCCAGTACTTC.

The chain links TRBV3-1 to TRBJ2-4, with 9 bases identical to TRBD1. CDR1 and CDR2 from the germline V gene are LGHDT and YNNKEL (reference sequence). V trimming: 3 bases; J trimming: 9 bases; junction bases outside the gene matches: 12. This CDR3 comprises 16 residues. The CDR3 here is CASSQGTGQGLGIQYF. In DNA form, the CDR3 reads TGTGCCAGCAGCCAGGGGACGGGACAGGGTCTCGGCATTCAGTACTTC.

In its sample, this clonotype was seen many times. This CDR3 reads CSASRAGKETQYF. In nucleotides, the CDR3 is TGCAGTGCTAGTAGGGCAGGGAAAGAGACCCAGTACTTC. The chain joins TRBV20-1 to TRBJ2-5; possible D gene TRBD1, 5 bases. Germline V gives CDR1 DFQATT, CDR2 SNEGSKA (reference sequence). This CDR3 contains 13 residues. Trimming left V 3 bases short and J 3 bases short, with 11 bases between.

This clonotype was seen a single time. CDR3 nucleotide sequence: TGTGCCAGCAGACGAGGACTAGCGGATACCTACGAGCAGTACTTC. It is translated as CASRRGLADTYEQYF. The V and J genes are TRBV6-2 or TRBV6-3 and TRBJ2-7, with 10 bases lining up with TRBD2. The CDR3 consists of 15 residues. Trimming removed 6 bases from V and 2 bases from J; junction bases left unmatched: 7. Per the germline V gene, CDR1 is MNHEY and CDR2 is SVGEGT.

In its sample, this clonotype was seen a few times. This chain uses TRBV29-1 with TRBJ2-2, with D perhaps assigned TRBD1 or TRBD2 (6 bases each). Germline CDR1 and CDR2: SQVTM and ANQGSEA. V was clipped by 1 base and J by 6 bases, with 18 bases between them. The CDR3 is 16 amino acids. In DNA form, the CDR3 reads TGCAGCGTTGAAGTCGCCAAGGGGGGTCCCCCCGGGGAGCTGTTTTTT. Translated: CSVEVAKGGPPGELFF.

This clonotype occurred many times. The chain has TRBV7-9 and TRBJ1-2, with D hard to call. With 6 bases removed from V and 7 bases from J, the gap between germline ends came to 12 bases. The CDR3 runs to 12 residues. CDR1 and CDR2 from the germline V gene are SEHNR and FQNEAQ (reference sequence). The CDR3, as DNA: TGTGCCAGCAGGTTATCCTCCGGTGGCTACACCTTC. Its translation is CASRLSSGGYTF.

The J gene is TRBJ2-7, the V gene TRBV6-1; D may correspond to TRBD1 or TRBD2 (5 bases each). Germline loops: CDR1 MNHNS, CDR2 SASEGT. The CDR3 sequence is 14 residues long. V lost 7 bases and J 1 base, leaving 14 bases between the germline ends. CDR3 DNA: TGTGCCAGCACCCGGGACCGCACGTCCTACGAGCAGTACTTC. This encodes CASTRDRTSYEQYF.

This rearrangement joins TRBV28 to TRBJ2-7, with D possibly TRBD1 on 5 matching bases. Trimming cost V 3 bases and J 5 bases, with 17 bases left between them. The CDR3 is made up of 15 amino acids. The germline CDR1 and CDR2 sequences are MDHEN and SYDVKM. The CDR3 DNA sequence: TGTGCCAGCAGTTTTGTAGGGGTAAAAGGGGACGAGCAGTACTTC. Translated: CASSFVGVKGDEQYF.

The rearrangement links TRBV7-2 to TRBJ2-7; D unresolved. The CDR3 totals 15 residues. Trimming pared 4 bases from V and 6 bases from J, leaving 19 bases between. Germline V gene data show CDR1 as SGHTA and CDR2 as FQGNSA. CDR3 in DNA: TGTGCCAGCAGCTCCCGGCCTAGAGCAAACCGCGAGCAGTACTTC. Its translation: CASSSRPRANREQYF.